This entry concerns a single TCR beta chain. The record originates from a study of T-cell reconstitution after alpha-beta-depleted transplantation in children. TCRbeta library construction was performed incorporating unique molecular identifiers. Via MiXCR, TCRdb re-called the PCR reads, giving one row per CDR3 protein. The sample carries under 350,000 distinct CDR3 sequences, more than 8% recorded once. The CDR3 contains 16 residues. V gave up 4 bases and J gave up 2 bases; unmatched junction bases: 11. Germline V gene data show CDR1 as SGHRS and CDR2 as YFSETQ. The receptor was derived from a human donor who donated a stem cell graft to a child with SCID. Sequenced material: PBMCs from the stem cell graft donor, taken from the stem cell graft. V usage is TRBV5-1 and J usage is TRBJ2-5; 7 bases are a match to TRBD1. The CDR3: CASSPRQGGIQETQYF. CDR3 coding DNA: TGCGCCAGCAGCCCTCGACAGGGTGGGATTCAAGAGACCCAGTACTTC.